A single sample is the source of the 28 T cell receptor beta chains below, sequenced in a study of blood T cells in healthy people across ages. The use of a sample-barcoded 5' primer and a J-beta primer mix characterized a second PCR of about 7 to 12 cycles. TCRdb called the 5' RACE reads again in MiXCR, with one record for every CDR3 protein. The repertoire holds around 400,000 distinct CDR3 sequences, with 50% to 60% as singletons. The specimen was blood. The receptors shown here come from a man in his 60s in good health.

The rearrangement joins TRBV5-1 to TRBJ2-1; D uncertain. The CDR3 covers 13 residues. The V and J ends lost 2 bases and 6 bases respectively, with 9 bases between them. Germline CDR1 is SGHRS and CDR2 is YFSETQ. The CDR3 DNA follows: TGCGCCAGCAGCTTTTTCCCCGGCAATGAGCAGTTCTTC. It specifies CASSFFPGNEQFF.

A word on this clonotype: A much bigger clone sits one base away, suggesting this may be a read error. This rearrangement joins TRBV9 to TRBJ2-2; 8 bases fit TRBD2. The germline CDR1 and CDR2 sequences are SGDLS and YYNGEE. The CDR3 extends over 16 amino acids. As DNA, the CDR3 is TGTACCAGCAGCGTATCGGGAGGGACGAACACCGGGGAGCTGTTTTTT. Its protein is CTSSVSGGTNTGELFF.

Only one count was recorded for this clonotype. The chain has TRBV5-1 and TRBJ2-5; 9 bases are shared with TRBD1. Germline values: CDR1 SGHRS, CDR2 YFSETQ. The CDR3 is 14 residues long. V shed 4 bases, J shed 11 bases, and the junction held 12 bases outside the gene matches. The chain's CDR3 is CASSPGDRASRQYF. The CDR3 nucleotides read TGCGCCAGCAGCCCTGGGGACAGGGCCTCTCGGCAGTACTTC.

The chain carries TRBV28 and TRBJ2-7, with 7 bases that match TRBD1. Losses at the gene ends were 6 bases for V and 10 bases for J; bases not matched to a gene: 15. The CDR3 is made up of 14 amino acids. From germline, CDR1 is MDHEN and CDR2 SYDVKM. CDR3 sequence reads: CASRPGDSSGIQYF. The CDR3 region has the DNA TGTGCCAGCAGGCCAGGGGACAGCTCGGGGATTCAGTACTTC.

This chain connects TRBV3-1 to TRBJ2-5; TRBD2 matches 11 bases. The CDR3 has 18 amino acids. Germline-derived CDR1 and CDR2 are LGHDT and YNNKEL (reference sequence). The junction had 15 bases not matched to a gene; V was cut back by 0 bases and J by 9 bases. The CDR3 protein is CASSQEGKLAGVVMAQYF. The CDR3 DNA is TGTGCCAGCAGCCAAGAAGGGAAACTAGCGGGGGTGGTTATGGCCCAGTACTTC.

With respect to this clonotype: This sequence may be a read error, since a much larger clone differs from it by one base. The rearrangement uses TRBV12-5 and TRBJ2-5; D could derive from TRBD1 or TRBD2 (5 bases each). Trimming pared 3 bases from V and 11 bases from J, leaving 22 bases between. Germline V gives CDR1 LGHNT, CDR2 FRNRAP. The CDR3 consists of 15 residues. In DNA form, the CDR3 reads TGTGCTAGTGGTTTTGGGGGAAGCCCCTGGGATGAGCAGTACTTC. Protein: CASGFGGSPWDEQYF.

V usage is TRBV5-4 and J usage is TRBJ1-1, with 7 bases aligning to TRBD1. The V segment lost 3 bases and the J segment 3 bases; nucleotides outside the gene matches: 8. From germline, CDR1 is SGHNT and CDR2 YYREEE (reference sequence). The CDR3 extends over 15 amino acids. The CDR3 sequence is CASSSVRGRDTEAFF. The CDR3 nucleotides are TGTGCCAGCAGCTCGGTGAGGGGGCGCGACACTGAAGCTTTCTTT. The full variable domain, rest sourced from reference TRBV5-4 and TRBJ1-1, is ETGVTQSPTHLIKTRGQQVTLRCSSQSGHNTVSWYQQALGQGPQFIFQYYREEENGRGNFPPRFSGLQFPNYSSELNVNALELDDSALYLCASSSVRGRDTEAFFGQGTRLTVV.

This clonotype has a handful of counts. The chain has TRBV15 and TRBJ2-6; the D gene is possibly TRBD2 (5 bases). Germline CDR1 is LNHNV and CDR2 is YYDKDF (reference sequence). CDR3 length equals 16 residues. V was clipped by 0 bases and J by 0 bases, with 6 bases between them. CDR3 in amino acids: CATSRDRDSGANVLTF. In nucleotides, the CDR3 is TGTGCCACCAGCAGAGATCGGGACTCTGGGGCCAACGTCCTGACTTTC. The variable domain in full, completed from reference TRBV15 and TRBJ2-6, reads DAMVIQNPRYQVTQFGKPVTLSCSQTLNHNVMYWYQQKSSQAPKLLFHYYDKDFNNEADTPDNFQSRRPNTSFCFLDIRSPGLGDTAMYLCATSRDRDSGANVLTFGAGSRLTVL.

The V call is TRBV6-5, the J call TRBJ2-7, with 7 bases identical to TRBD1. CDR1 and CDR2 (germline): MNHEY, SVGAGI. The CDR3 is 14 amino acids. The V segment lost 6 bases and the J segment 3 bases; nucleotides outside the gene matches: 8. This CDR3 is CASSATGSFYEQYF. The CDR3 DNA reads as TGTGCCAGCAGCGCGACAGGGTCCTTCTACGAGCAGTACTTC.

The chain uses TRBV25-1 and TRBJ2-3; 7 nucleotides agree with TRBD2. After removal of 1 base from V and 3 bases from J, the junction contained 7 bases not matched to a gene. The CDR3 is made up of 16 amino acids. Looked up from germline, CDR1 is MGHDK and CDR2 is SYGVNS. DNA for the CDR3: TGTGCCAGCAGTGAATTCAAGCGGGGAGGGACAGATACGCAGTATTTT. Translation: CASSEFKRGGTDTQYF.

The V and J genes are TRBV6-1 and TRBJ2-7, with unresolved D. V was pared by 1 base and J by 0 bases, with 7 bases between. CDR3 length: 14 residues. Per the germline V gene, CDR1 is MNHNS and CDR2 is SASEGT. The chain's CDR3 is CASSEVQASYEQYF. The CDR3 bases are TGTGCCAGCAGTGAAGTGCAGGCCTCCTACGAGCAGTACTTC.

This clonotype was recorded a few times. CDR3 residues: CAWRTETKYEQYF. The CDR3 nucleotides read TGTGCCTGGAGAACAGAGACAAAATACGAGCAGTACTTC. J is TRBJ2-5 and V is TRBV30; D gene uncertain. The J call may be incorrect, as the DNA end agrees better with TRBJ2-7. Germline CDR1 and CDR2: GTSNPN and SVGIG (reference sequence). The CDR3 totals 13 residues.

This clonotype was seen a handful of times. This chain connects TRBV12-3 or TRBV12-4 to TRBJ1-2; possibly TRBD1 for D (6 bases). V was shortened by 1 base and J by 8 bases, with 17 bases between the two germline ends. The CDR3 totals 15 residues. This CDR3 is CASSLEGRGSAGYTF. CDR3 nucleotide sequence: TGTGCCAGCAGTTTAGAAGGCAGGGGTAGTGCCGGCTACACCTTC.

The CDR3 DNA reads TGTGCCACCAGTGAATTTGCGGGGGACCCGGATACGCAGTATTTT. Residues: CATSEFAGDPDTQYF. This chain connects TRBV24-1 to TRBJ2-3, with 7 nucleotides matching TRBD2. Germline lookup yields CDR1 KGHDR and CDR2 SFDVKD. The CDR3 runs 15 residues. With V trimmed by 4 bases and J by 6 bases, 9 bases remained unmatched.

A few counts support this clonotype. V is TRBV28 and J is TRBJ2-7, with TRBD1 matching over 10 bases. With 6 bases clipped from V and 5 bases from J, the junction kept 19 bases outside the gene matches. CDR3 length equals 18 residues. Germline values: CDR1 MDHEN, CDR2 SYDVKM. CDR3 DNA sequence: TGTGCCAGCAGACCTGGGGGAGACAGGGGGCTTATTAAGAACGAGCAGTACTTC. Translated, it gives CASRPGGDRGLIKNEQYF.

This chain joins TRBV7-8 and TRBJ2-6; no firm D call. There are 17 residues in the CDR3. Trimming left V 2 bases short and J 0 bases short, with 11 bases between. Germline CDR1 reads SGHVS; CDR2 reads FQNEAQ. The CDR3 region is CASSLPRRHSGANVLTF. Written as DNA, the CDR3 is TGTGCCAGCAGCTTACCCCGGCGGCACTCTGGGGCCAACGTCCTGACTTTC.

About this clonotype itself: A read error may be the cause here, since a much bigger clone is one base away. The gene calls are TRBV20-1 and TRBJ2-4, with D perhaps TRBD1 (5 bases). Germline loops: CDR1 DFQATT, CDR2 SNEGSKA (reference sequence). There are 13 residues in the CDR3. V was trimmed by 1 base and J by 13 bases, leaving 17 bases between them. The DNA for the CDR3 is TGCAGTGCTAGAGGGACATCTTACAATGAGCAGTACTTC. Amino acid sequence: CSARGTSYNEQYF.

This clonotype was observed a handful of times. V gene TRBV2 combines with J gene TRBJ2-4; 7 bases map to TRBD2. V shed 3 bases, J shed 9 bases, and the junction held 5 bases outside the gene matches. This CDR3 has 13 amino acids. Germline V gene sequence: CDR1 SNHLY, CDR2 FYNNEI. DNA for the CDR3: TGTGCCAGCAGTGACTGGGAGGGTTCCATTCAGTACTTC. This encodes CASSDWEGSIQYF.

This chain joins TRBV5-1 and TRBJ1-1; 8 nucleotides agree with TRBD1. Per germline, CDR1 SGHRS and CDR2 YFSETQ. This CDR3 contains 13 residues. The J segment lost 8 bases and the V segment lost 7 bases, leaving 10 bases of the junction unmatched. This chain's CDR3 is CASADRGGTEAFF. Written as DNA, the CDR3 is TGCGCCAGCGCAGACAGGGGTGGGACGGAAGCTTTCTTT. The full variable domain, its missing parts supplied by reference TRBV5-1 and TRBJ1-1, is KAGVTQTPRYLIKTRGQQVTLSCSPISGHRSVSWYQQTPGQGLQFLFEYFSETQRNKGNFPGRFSGRQFSNSRSEMNVSTLELGDSALYLCASADRGGTEAFFGQGTRLTVV.

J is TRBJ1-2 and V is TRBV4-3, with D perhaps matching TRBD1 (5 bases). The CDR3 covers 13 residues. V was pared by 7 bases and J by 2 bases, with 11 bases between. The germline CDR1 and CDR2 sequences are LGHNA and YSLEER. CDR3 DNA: TGCGCCAGCACCCCCAGGGCCAACTATGGCTACACCTTC. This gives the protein CASTPRANYGYTF.

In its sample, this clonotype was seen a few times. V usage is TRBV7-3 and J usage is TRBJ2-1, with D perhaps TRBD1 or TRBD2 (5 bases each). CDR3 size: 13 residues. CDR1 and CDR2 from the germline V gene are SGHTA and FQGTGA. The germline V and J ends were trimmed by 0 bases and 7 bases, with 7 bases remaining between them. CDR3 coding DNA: TGTGCCAGCAGCTTAACTGGGGGAAATGAGCAGTTCTTC. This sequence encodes CASSLTGGNEQFF.

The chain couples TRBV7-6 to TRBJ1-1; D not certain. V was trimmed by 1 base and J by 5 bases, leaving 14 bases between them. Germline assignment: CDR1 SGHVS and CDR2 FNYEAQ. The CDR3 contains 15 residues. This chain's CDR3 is CASSLVDGGRTEAFF. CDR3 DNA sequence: TGTGCCAGCAGCTTAGTTGACGGCGGCCGAACTGAAGCTTTCTTT.

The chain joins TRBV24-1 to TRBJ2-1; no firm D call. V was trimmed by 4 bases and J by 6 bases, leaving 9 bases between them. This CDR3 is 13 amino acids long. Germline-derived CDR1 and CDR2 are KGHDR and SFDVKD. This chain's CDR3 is CATSDVAGNEQFF. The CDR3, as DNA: TGTGCCACCAGTGACGTGGCTGGCAATGAGCAGTTCTTC.

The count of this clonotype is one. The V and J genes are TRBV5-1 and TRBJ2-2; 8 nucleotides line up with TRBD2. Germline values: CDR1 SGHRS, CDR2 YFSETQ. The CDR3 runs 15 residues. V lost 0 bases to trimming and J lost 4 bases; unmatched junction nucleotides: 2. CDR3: CASSLAGGSTGELFF. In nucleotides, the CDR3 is TGCGCCAGCAGCTTGGCGGGAGGGAGCACCGGGGAGCTGTTTTTT.

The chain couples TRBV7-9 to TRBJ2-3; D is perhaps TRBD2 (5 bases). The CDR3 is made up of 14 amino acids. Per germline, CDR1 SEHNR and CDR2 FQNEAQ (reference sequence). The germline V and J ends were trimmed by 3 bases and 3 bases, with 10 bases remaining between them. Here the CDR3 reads CASSFGLATDTQYF. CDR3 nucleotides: TGTGCCAGCAGCTTCGGGTTAGCGACAGATACGCAGTATTTT.

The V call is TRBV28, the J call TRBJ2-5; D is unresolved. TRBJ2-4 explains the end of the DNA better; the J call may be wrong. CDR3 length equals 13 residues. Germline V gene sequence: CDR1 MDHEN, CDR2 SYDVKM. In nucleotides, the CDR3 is TGTGCCAGCACCCCCGCAGGAGAAAACATTCAGTACTTC. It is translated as CASTPAGENIQYF.

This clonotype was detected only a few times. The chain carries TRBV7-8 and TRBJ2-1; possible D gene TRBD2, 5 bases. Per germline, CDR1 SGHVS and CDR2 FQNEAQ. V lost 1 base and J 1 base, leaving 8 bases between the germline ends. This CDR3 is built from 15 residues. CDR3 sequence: CASSLGGNSYNEQFF. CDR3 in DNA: TGTGCCAGCAGCTTAGGAGGGAATTCCTACAATGAGCAGTTCTTC.

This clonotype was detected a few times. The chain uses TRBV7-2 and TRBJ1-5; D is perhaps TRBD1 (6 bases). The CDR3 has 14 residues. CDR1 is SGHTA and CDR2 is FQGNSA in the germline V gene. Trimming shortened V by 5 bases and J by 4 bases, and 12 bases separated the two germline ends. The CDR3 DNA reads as TGTGCCAGCAGCCCTCGAACAGGGAATCAGCCCCAGCATTTT. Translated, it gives CASSPRTGNQPQHF.